The clone carrying this T cell receptor (beta chain) was recorded many times. Antigen: not known. Unique molecular identifiers were incorporated into the prepared TCRbeta library. Using its own MiXCR run on the PCR reads, TCRdb lists one record per CDR3 protein. This table holds around 240,000 distinct CDR3 sequences, around 7.5% found once. Per germline, CDR1 LGHNT and CDR2 FRNRAP. This CDR3 has 17 residues. The V and J ends lost 0 bases and 3 bases, in that order; junction bases with no gene match: 10. The data belong to a study of T-cell reconstitution after alpha-beta-depleted transplantation in children. Study-wide results and limits: Most T-cell counts and diversity one year after the transplant came from T cells that were newly produced. Several hundred expanded graft clones reportedly were the source of alpha-beta T cells about two months after transplant.

The starting material was PBMCs, mostly from graft donor cells, obtained 180 days after TCRalphabeta/CD19-depleted stem cell transplant. The gene calls are TRBV12-5 and TRBJ1-1; 7 bases match TRBD1. The source is a male patient between 10 and 17 years old who had a stem cell transplant for acute lymphoblastic leukemia, so the T cells may come from the graft donor. The CDR3 spells CASGLVLIQGLDTEAFF. The DNA of the CDR3 is TGTGCTAGTGGTTTGGTACTGATACAGGGGTTGGACACTGAAGCTTTCTTT.